Below, 31 T cell receptor beta chains from the same sample are listed, as sequenced in a study of breast tumors, draining lymph nodes, adjacent tissues. Using its own MiXCR run on the multiplex PCR reads, TCRdb lists one record per CDR3 protein. The sample lists tens of thousands of distinct CDR3 sequences, about 64% seen once, with roughly a fifth in the top ten. Sequencing used tumor-adjacent breast tissue. These receptor sequences come from a female donor with breast cancer. Some clones in this sample may be carry-over from other donors' samples.

The chain is built from TRBV7-3 and TRBJ1-6, with a tentative D call TRBD1 (5 bases). The CDR3 is 13 amino acids. Germline CDR1 SGHTA, CDR2 FQGTGA. V lost 2 bases and J lost 9, with 8 bases in between. DNA of the CDR3: TGTGCCAGCAGCTTATCGGACATTTCACCCCTCCACTTT. This translates into CASSLSDISPLHF.

This clonotype showed up many times. This may stem from a read error, because a much larger clone lies one nucleotide away. The V gene is TRBV9, the J gene TRBJ2-7; the D call may be TRBD1 or TRBD2 (6 bases each). The V gene's germline CDR1 is SGDLS and CDR2 YYNGEE. The CDR3 has 14 amino acids. The CDR3: CASSSEGGTYEQSF. CDR3 DNA sequence: TGTGCCAGCAGCTCGGAAGGGGGGACCTACGAGCAGTCCTTC.

The chain joins TRBV7-2 to TRBJ1-6; 7 bases fit TRBD1. CDR1 is SGHTA, CDR2 FQGNSA, per germline. CDR3 size: 14 residues. J was trimmed by 6 bases and V by 5 bases; bases with no gene match: 4. The CDR3 reads CASSPRDSNSPLHF. The CDR3, as DNA: TGTGCCAGCAGCCCGCGGGACAGTAATTCACCCCTCCACTTT.

Many counts were recorded for this clonotype. The CDR3 spells CASSSGGGNQPQHF. The CDR3 DNA is TGCGCCAGCAGCTCAGGGGGCGGCAATCAGCCCCAGCATTTT. The chain has TRBV5-1 and TRBJ1-5, with 8 bases that match TRBD1. Germline V gene lookup returns CDR1 SGHRS and CDR2 YFSETQ. J gave up 2 bases and V 3 bases, and 1 base lay outside the gene matches. The CDR3 consists of 14 residues.

This clonotype has a count of ten or more. V and J are TRBV3-1 and TRBJ2-5; D remains unclear. CDR1 and CDR2 (germline): LGHDT, YNNKEL (reference sequence). The CDR3 covers 10 residues. V was pared by 0 bases and J by 7 bases, with 0 bases between. The CDR3 loop is CASSQETQYF. The CDR3 coding sequence is TGTGCCAGCAGCCAAGAGACCCAGTACTTC.

This chain links TRBV7-9 with TRBJ1-2; D call uncertain. Trimming took off 6 bases at V and 3 bases at J, with 8 bases between the two ends. CDR3 length equals 12 residues. Germline CDR1 reads SEHNR; CDR2 reads FQNEAQ (reference sequence). CDR3 bases: TGTGCCAGCAGTTCCGGATACTATGGCTACACCTTC. It codes for CASSSGYYGYTF.

This chain connects TRBV9 to TRBJ2-3; TRBD2 aligns across 14 bases. V lost 3 bases, J lost 1 base, and 10 bases stayed unmatched. CDR1 and CDR2 (germline): SGDLS, YYNGEE. There are 19 residues in the CDR3. The CDR3 reads CASSAGTSGSWVGTDTQYF. In DNA form, the CDR3 reads TGTGCCAGCAGCGCCGGGACTAGCGGGAGCTGGGTAGGCACAGATACGCAGTATTTT.

The CDR3 region has the DNA TGTGCCAGCAGACAGCTCGACAGGGGGGGAAGCAATCAGCCCCAGCATTTT. Its translation: CASRQLDRGGSNQPQHF. The chain uses TRBV6-1 and TRBJ1-5; TRBD1 agrees at 9 bases. Trimming at V came to 6 bases and at J to 1 base, leaving 10 bases not matched to a gene. The length of the CDR3 is 17 residues. Germline values: CDR1 MNHNS, CDR2 SASEGT.

The chain is built from TRBV7-2 and TRBJ2-5; D unresolved. The V end lost 5 bases, the J end lost 6 bases, and 7 bases lay between the germline ends. The CDR3 sequence is 11 residues long. Germline-derived CDR1 and CDR2 are SGHTA and FQGNSA. CDR3 sequence (DNA): TGTGCCAGCAGCGCCAAGAAGACCCAGTACTTC. Translation gives CASSAKKTQYF.

This sequence joins TRBV7-2 and TRBJ2-1; 11 nucleotides match TRBD2. The CDR3 has 18 amino acids. Trimming removed 3 bases from V and 3 bases from J; junction bases left unmatched: 10. Per germline, CDR1 SGHTA and CDR2 FQGNSA. CDR3 protein: CASSFPGTSGPFYNEQFF. The CDR3 DNA is TGTGCCAGCAGCTTCCCCGGGACTAGCGGACCATTCTACAATGAGCAGTTCTTC.

The CDR3 DNA reads TGCAGCGTTGAAGTCGGTGGCTATGGCTACACCTTC. This gives the protein CSVEVGGYGYTF. The chain carries TRBV29-1 and TRBJ1-2; unclear D gene. V dropped 1 base and J dropped 4 bases, with 7 bases sitting between them. The CDR3 contains 12 residues. CDR1 is SQVTM, CDR2 ANQGSEA, per germline.

As regards this clonotype: The conserved closing phenylalanine or tryptophan is absent in this CDR3, likely reflecting a read error. The chain couples TRBV7-2 to TRBJ2-7; 9 nucleotides match TRBD1. CDR3 size: 14 residues. The V gene end was trimmed by 3 bases and the J gene end by 4 bases; junction bases not matched to a gene: 4. The germline V gene has CDR1 SGHTA and CDR2 FQGNSA. The DNA of the CDR3 is TGTGCCAGCAGCTTCGGACAGGGGACATACGAGCAGTACCTC. Its protein is CASSFGQGTYEQYL.

Comment on this clonotype: One base away lies a much larger clone, so this may be a sequencing read error. The genes are TRBV7-9 and TRBJ1-1; D not certain. CDR1 is SEHNR, CDR2 FQNEAQ, per germline (reference sequence). This CDR3 is 13 amino acids long. V lost 3 bases and J lost 0, with 5 bases in between. The CDR3 bases are TGTGCCAGCAGCTTGAGTATGAACACTGAAGCTTTCTTT. Its translation: CASSLSMNTEAFF. Full variable domain (missing parts from reference TRBV7-9 and TRBJ1-1): DTGVSQNPRHKITKRGQNVTFRCDPISEHNRLYWYRQTLGQGPEFLTYFQNEAQLEKSRLLSDRFSAERPKGSFSTLEIQRTEQGDSAMYLCASSLSMNTEAFFGQGTRLTVV.

This chain joins TRBV12-1 and TRBJ1-2; TRBD1 was called by the table and not checked on the DNA. TRBV12-1 is a pseudogene locus. This CDR3 region has 15 residues. CDR3 nucleotides: TGTGCCAGCAGCTTTGATGGGCAGGGGGCTGATGGCTACACCTTC. It is translated as CASSFDGQGADGYTF.

The rearrangement uses TRBV6-7 and TRBJ1-2; 7 nucleotides match TRBD1. TRBV6-7 is an open reading frame, and its role is uncertain. This CDR3 is built from 16 residues. V shed 5 bases and J 2 bases; nucleotides not matched to a gene: 11. The CDR3, as DNA: TGTGCCAGCAGTCACCCCCCGGTGACAGGGAACTATGGCTACACCTTC. This codes for CASSHPPVTGNYGYTF.

This chain connects TRBV11-2 to TRBJ2-5; D uncertain. V was cut by 2 bases and J by 2 bases, with 9 bases left in between. The CDR3 contains 14 residues. The V gene's germline CDR1 is SGHAT and CDR2 FQNNGV. CDR3 coding DNA: TGTGCCAGCAGCTTATCCGACCTTCAAGAGACCCAGTACTTC. Translating gives CASSLSDLQETQYF.

The rearrangement joins TRBV20-1 to TRBJ2-3; TRBD2 matches at 7 bases. From germline, CDR1 is DFQATT and CDR2 SNEGSKA (reference sequence). This CDR3 spans 13 amino acids. After removal of 6 bases from V and 3 bases from J, the junction contained 6 bases not matched to a gene. CDR3 coding DNA: TGCAGTGCCACCTTGCGGGGGACAGATACGCAGTATTTT. Amino acids: CSATLRGTDTQYF.

This clonotype showed up many times. The gene calls are TRBV9 and TRBJ2-7, with D tentatively TRBD2 (5 bases). This CDR3 contains 15 residues. The V end lost 3 bases, the J end lost 0 bases, and 13 bases lay between the germline ends. CDR1 is SGDLS, CDR2 YYNGEE, per germline. The CDR3 sequence: CASSAYSGPSYEQYF. DNA for the CDR3: TGTGCCAGCAGCGCCTACAGCGGCCCCTCCTACGAGCAGTACTTC.

V and J are TRBV29-1 and TRBJ2-7; 9 bases match TRBD2. The CDR3 totals 14 residues. Germline CDR1 is SQVTM and CDR2 is ANQGSEA. Trimming removed 4 bases from V and 1 base from J; junction bases left unmatched: 5. CDR3 loop: CSVGPSGMSYEQYF. CDR3 nucleotides: TGCAGCGTTGGGCCTAGCGGGATGTCCTACGAGCAGTACTTC.

In this sample, this clonotype turned up once. This chain joins TRBV5-1 and TRBJ2-1; 14 bases match TRBD2. CDR1 SGHRS and CDR2 YFSETQ come from the germline V gene. V shed 8 bases and J 9 bases; nucleotides not matched to a gene: 7. The CDR3 runs to 14 residues. CDR3 sequence: CASSTSGRVFEQFF. In DNA form, the CDR3 reads TGCGCCAGTTCGACTAGCGGGAGGGTTTTTGAGCAGTTCTTC.

The chain employs TRBV19 and TRBJ1-4; D gene unclear. V lost 4 bases, J lost 8 bases, and 5 bases lay in between. This CDR3 is 11 amino acids long. CDR1 is LNHDA and CDR2 is SQIVND in the germline V gene (reference sequence). The CDR3 DNA reads TGTGCCAGTAGTACGAGAGAAAAACTGTTTTTT. Its translation is CASSTREKLFF.

As regards this clonotype: The junction differs from germline at one of its ends, possibly a read error. This chain joins TRBV20-1 and TRBJ2-7; 8 bases line up with TRBD2. Germline CDR1 reads DFQATT; CDR2 reads SNEGSKA (reference sequence). This CDR3 has 13 residues. CDR3 sequence (DNA): TGCAGTGCTAGATTGGTAGCGGGATACGCGCAGTACTTC. Amino acids: CSARLVAGYAQYF.

CDR3 sequence (DNA): TGTGCCAGCAGTGACAGCAATCAGCCCCAGCATTTT. This sequence encodes CASSDSNQPQHF. V and J are TRBV12-3 or TRBV12-4 and TRBJ1-5; D is undetermined. This CDR3 spans 12 amino acids. Trimming pared 5 bases from V and 1 base from J, leaving 3 bases between.

This chain uses TRBV6-5 with TRBJ1-6; D perhaps matches TRBD1 (6 bases). CDR1 MNHEY and CDR2 SVGAGI come from the germline V gene. CDR3 length: 14 amino acids. Deletions cut 6 bases from V and 6 bases from J, with 12 bases between. CDR3 amino acids: CASSTGTTNSPLHF. The CDR3 DNA is TGTGCCAGCAGCACCGGGACAACTAATTCACCCCTCCACTTT.

To note about this clonotype: A much larger clone is a single base away; this may be a read error. The chain uses TRBV7-3 and TRBJ2-1; D remains ambiguous. Germline CDR1 reads SGHTA; CDR2 reads FQGTGA. The CDR3 is made up of 13 amino acids. The CDR3 nucleotides are TGTGCCAGCAGCTTCGGCGGAAGCAATGAGCAGCTCTTC. It specifies CASSFGGSNEQLF.

This clonotype has at least ten counts. This sequence may be a read error, since a much larger clone differs from it by one base. V gene TRBV7-9 combines with J gene TRBJ2-1; D uncertain. The germline CDR1 and CDR2 sequences are SEHNR and FQNEAQ (reference sequence). The CDR3 runs 15 residues. CDR3 sequence (DNA): TGTGCCGGCAGCTTAAAAGGAGCCTCCTACAATGAGCAGCTCTTC. Translated, it gives CAGSLKGASYNEQLF.

This clonotype was seen many times. With a much larger clone just one base away, this may be a read error. The J gene is TRBJ1-2, the V gene TRBV14; weak D call: TRBD1 (6 bases). Germline V gene sequence: CDR1 SGHDN, CDR2 FVKESK. This CDR3 has 15 residues. The CDR3 is CASSRFTGSSYGSTF. The CDR3 DNA follows: TGTGCCAGCAGCCGTTTTACAGGGTCGTCCTATGGCTCCACCTTC.

This sequence joins TRBV7-9 and TRBJ2-5; a weak D match, TRBD2 (6 bases). This CDR3 is 13 amino acids long. Germline V gene data show CDR1 as SEHNR and CDR2 as FQNEAQ (reference sequence). V lost 2 bases, J lost 3 bases, and 7 bases lay in between. CDR3 residues: CASSLPGEETQYF. The CDR3 coding sequence is TGTGCCAGCAGCTTACCGGGGGAAGAGACCCAGTACTTC.

The rearrangement uses TRBV20-1 and TRBJ1-6; D unclear. The length of the CDR3 is 12 residues. V was shortened by 5 bases and J by 12 bases, with 14 bases between the two germline ends. Germline values: CDR1 DFQATT, CDR2 SNEGSKA (reference sequence). The CDR3 reads CSAWFRGEPLHF. The CDR3 DNA is TGCAGTGCTTGGTTTCGGGGAGAACCCCTCCACTTT.

This chain connects TRBV7-6 to TRBJ2-2; D unclear. The germline CDR1 and CDR2 sequences are SGHVS and FNYEAQ. Trimming shortened V by 5 bases and J by 0 bases, and 16 bases separated the two germline ends. CDR3 size: 17 residues. CDR3 nucleotides: TGTGCCAGCAGCCCTTCCCCGTCATTTACGAACACCGGGGAGCTGTTTTTT. Encoded protein: CASSPSPSFTNTGELFF. Filled out from reference TRBV7-6 and TRBJ2-2, the complete variable domain reads GAGVSQSPRYKVTKRGQDVALRCDPISGHVSLYWYRQALGQGPEFLTYFNYEAQQDKSGLPNDRFSAERPEGSISTLTIQRTEQRDSAMYRCASSPSPSFTNTGELFFGEGSRLTVL.

Worth noting for this clonotype: It is likely a read error, because the conserved phenylalanine at the end of the CDR3 is missing. No DNA is shown, since the ends of the CDR3 on it are uncertain; the CDR3 is the one TCRdb lists. The chain links TRBV7-2 to TRBJ1-6; the table names TRBD1, a call not compared with the DNA. The CDR3 is 13 residues long, ends included. Germline V CDR1 and CDR2: SGHTA, FQGNSA. CDR3 amino acids: CASSLTGTGGSYS.